The 30 T cell receptor beta chains in this list originate from one sample, sequenced in a study of blood T cell repertoires in COVID-19 (TCRdb year 2020). To prepare the library, the immunoSEQ multiplex PCR assay was applied. TCRdb took this table from immuneACCESS and kept in-frame rearrangements with V and J called. Such tables lack part of the clones; where checked against another copy, unresolved V genes explain under half of the gap, and the rest is unexplained. This sample lists about 500,000 clones; roughly 89% were detected once. The top ten hold 0.75% to 0.9% of the sample. Sequenced input: peripheral blood. These receptors were taken from a man in his late teens or twenties with COVID-19, enrolled during active disease.

The CDR3 DNA is TGTGCCAGCAGTCCACGGACAGGAACGATGAACACCGGGGAGCTGTTTTTT. This codes for CASSPRTGTMNTGELFF. The chain uses TRBV6-6 and TRBJ2-2, with 7 positions matching TRBD1. With 5 bases clipped from V and 1 base from J, the junction kept 10 bases outside the gene matches. CDR1 is MNHNY and CDR2 is SVGAGI in the germline V gene (reference sequence). The CDR3 has 17 residues.

V gene TRBV6-6 combines with J gene TRBJ1-4; 7 bases map to TRBD1. Germline V gene sequence: CDR1 MNHNY, CDR2 SVGAGI (reference sequence). There are 14 residues in the CDR3. V lost 2 bases, J lost 8 bases, and 5 bases stayed unmatched. CDR3 residues: CASSYGRGSEKLFF. The CDR3 nucleotides read TGTGCCAGCAGTTACGGCAGGGGGTCGGAAAAACTGTTTTTT.

The chain links TRBV7-3 to TRBJ2-3; 16 bases are shared with TRBD2. The trim removed 5 bases at V and 5 bases at J, leaving 7 bases unmatched. The CDR3 is 17 amino acids. Germline-derived CDR1 and CDR2 are SGHTA and FQGTGA. The CDR3: CASSTGLAGGRVDTQYF. CDR3 nucleotide sequence: TGTGCCAGCAGCACGGGACTAGCGGGAGGGCGCGTAGATACGCAGTATTTT.

J is TRBJ2-3 and V is TRBV9; tentative D call: TRBD2 (5 bases). The CDR3 has 16 residues. V lost 0 bases to trimming and J lost 0 bases, with 11 bases between them. Germline lookup yields CDR1 SGDLS and CDR2 YYNGEE. This chain's CDR3 is CASSVAGTSSTDTQYF. In nucleotides, the CDR3 is TGTGCCAGCAGCGTAGCGGGAACCTCTAGCACAGATACGCAGTATTTT.

The rearrangement uses TRBV16 and TRBJ2-5; TRBD2 agrees at 7 bases. Germline values: CDR1 KGHSY, CDR2 FQNENV. V lost 0 bases and J lost 4; bases outside the gene matches: 5. There are 15 residues in the CDR3. The CDR3 reads CASSQSRASGETQYF. The CDR3 DNA sequence: TGTGCCAGCAGCCAATCCCGGGCTAGCGGAGAGACCCAGTACTTC.

The V and J genes are TRBV27 and TRBJ2-6, with 8 bases that match TRBD2. CDR3 length: 18 residues. J was trimmed by 0 bases and V by 3 bases; bases with no gene match: 7. Germline CDR1 is MNHEY and CDR2 is SMNVEV (reference sequence). CDR3 residues: CASSFYLAGVSGANVLTF. The CDR3 DNA follows: TGTGCCAGCAGTTTCTACCTAGCGGGTGTCTCTGGGGCCAACGTCCTGACTTTC.

The V gene is TRBV5-1, the J gene TRBJ2-5, with TRBD2 matching over 9 bases. Germline CDR1 reads SGHRS; CDR2 reads YFSETQ. J was trimmed by 5 bases and V by 2 bases; bases with no gene match: 4. The CDR3 is made up of 14 amino acids. CDR3 protein: CASSFSGSDETQYF. The CDR3 nucleotides read TGCGCCAGCAGCTTTAGCGGGAGTGACGAGACCCAGTACTTC.

This clone was found many times. The CDR3 reads CASSLDSYYGYTF. The CDR3 DNA reads TGTGCCAGCAGTTTAGACAGTTACTATGGCTACACCTTC. The rearrangement links TRBV12-3 or TRBV12-4 to TRBJ1-2; no clear D gene. This CDR3 comprises 13 residues. Between the trimmed V and J ends, which lost 1 base and 3 bases, there was a span of 6 bases.

This chain links TRBV6-5 with TRBJ2-7; 8 nucleotides line up with TRBD2. Germline V gives CDR1 MNHEY, CDR2 SVGAGI. The CDR3 loop spans 15 amino acids. V lost 8 bases and J lost 4; bases outside the gene matches: 13. The CDR3 DNA reads as TGTGCCAGCCGGCCCGGGGGGGCTTTCCTTTACGAGCAGTACTTC. This codes for CASRPGGAFLYEQYF.

The chain recombines TRBV5-4 with TRBJ2-7; 10 bases line up with TRBD2. V lost 4 bases and J lost 1; bases outside the gene matches: 8. CDR1 is SGHNT, CDR2 YYREEE, per germline (reference sequence). The CDR3 sequence is 16 residues long. CDR3 amino acids: CASSATLTSGSYEQYF. The CDR3 nucleotides read TGTGCCAGCAGCGCCACCTTGACTAGCGGGTCCTACGAGCAGTACTTC.

V is TRBV4-1 and J is TRBJ1-3, with D unresolved. Germline V CDR1 and CDR2: MGHRA, YSYEKL. V shed 0 bases and J shed 0 bases, with 6 bases lying between them. The CDR3 runs to 15 residues. The CDR3 nucleotides read TGCGCCAGCAGCCAAGACGTGAGCTCTGGAAACACCATATATTTT. Translated, it gives CASSQDVSSGNTIYF.

Note on this clone: At the DNA level, this CDR3 is encoded by other sequences in the same sample as well. DNA for the CDR3: TGTGCCAGCAGTTTGCAGGGCTACGAGCAGTACTTC. Protein: CASSLQGYEQYF. This chain uses TRBV2 with TRBJ2-7; D might be TRBD1 (5 bases). Trimming took off 5 bases at V and 3 bases at J, with 8 bases between the two ends. Germline-derived CDR1 and CDR2 are SNHLY and FYNNEI. This CDR3 comprises 12 residues. The whole variable domain, filled in from reference TRBV2 and TRBJ2-7, reads EPEVTQTPSHQVTQMGQEVILRCVPISNHLYFYWYRQILGQKVEFLVSFYNNEISEKSEIFDDQFSVERPDGSNFTLKIRSTKLEDSAMYFCASSLQGYEQYFGPGTRLTVT.

V is TRBV5-1 and J is TRBJ1-1, with 10 nucleotides matching TRBD1. Germline CDR1 is SGHRS and CDR2 is YFSETQ. V lost 4 bases and J lost 8; bases outside the gene matches: 5. The CDR3 runs to 13 residues. The CDR3 sequence: CASSHGDRGEAFF. The CDR3 DNA reads TGCGCCAGCAGCCACGGGGACAGGGGAGAAGCTTTCTTT.

The chain carries TRBV28 and TRBJ2-4; TRBD2 is a possible D gene (6 bases). CDR1 MDHEN and CDR2 SYDVKM come from the germline V gene. The V end was cut by 8 bases, the J end by 0 bases, with 11 bases between. The CDR3 runs 14 residues. The CDR3: CASETSTAKNIQYF. In DNA, the CDR3 is TGTGCCAGCGAAACTAGCACAGCCAAAAACATTCAGTACTTC.

The chain carries TRBV9 and TRBJ2-1, with 9 bases matching TRBD2. This CDR3 is built from 15 residues. V trimming: 4 bases; J trimming: 8 bases; junction bases outside the gene matches: 10. Germline CDR1 SGDLS, CDR2 YYNGEE. CDR3 sequence reads: CASSPLGGGAYEQFF. CDR3 in DNA: TGTGCCAGCAGCCCCCTGGGCGGGGGGGCCTATGAGCAGTTCTTC.

J is TRBJ2-3 and V is TRBV2; D gene ambiguous. The CDR3 has 14 amino acids. Germline V gene lookup returns CDR1 SNHLY and CDR2 FYNNEI. V lost 4 bases to trimming and J lost 0 bases, with 8 bases between them. The CDR3, as DNA: TGTGCCAGCAGTGTTTCGACTAGCACAGATACGCAGTATTTT. This sequence encodes CASSVSTSTDTQYF.

This chain connects TRBV19 to TRBJ2-7; 8 bases are shared with TRBD1. Trimming removed 5 bases from V and 6 bases from J; junction bases left unmatched: 9. The CDR3 loop spans 14 amino acids. Germline V gives CDR1 LNHDA, CDR2 SQIVND (reference sequence). The CDR3 loop is CASSHGQGPFEQYF. The CDR3 coding sequence is TGTGCCAGTAGTCACGGACAGGGCCCCTTCGAGCAGTACTTC.

This clone was detected once. The chain has TRBV27 and TRBJ1-1, with D unclear. V gave up 4 bases and J gave up 6 bases, with 12 bases separating them. Germline CDR1 is MNHEY and CDR2 is SMNVEV (reference sequence). The CDR3 sequence is 13 residues long. The CDR3 DNA reads as TGTGCCAGCAGTTCGGTCGGGGATGCTGAAGCTTTCTTT. It is translated as CASSSVGDAEAFF.

The chain combines TRBV6-5 with TRBJ2-7, with D perhaps TRBD1 (6 bases). The CDR3 contains 14 residues. Germline V gene sequence: CDR1 MNHEY, CDR2 SVGAGI. The germline V and J ends were trimmed by 5 bases and 3 bases, with 14 bases remaining between them. DNA of the CDR3: TGTGCCAGCAGTCGGGGACACCGAAGCTACGAGCAGTACTTC. Amino acids: CASSRGHRSYEQYF.

This chain links TRBV6-6 with TRBJ2-2; 7 bases map to TRBD2. This CDR3 contains 14 residues. The germline CDR1 and CDR2 sequences are MNHNY and SVGAGI (reference sequence). V lost 2 bases to trimming and J lost 7 bases; unmatched junction nucleotides: 4. CDR3 coding DNA: TGTGCCAGCAGTTACGCGGTAGCGGGCGGGGAGCTGTTTTTT. Translated, it gives CASSYAVAGGELFF.

This clone was recorded a few times. This CDR3 is also generated by other DNA sequences in the sample. J is TRBJ2-5 and V is TRBV3-1 (or the pseudogene TRBV3-2); D is perhaps TRBD2 (7 bases). Germline assignment: CDR1 LGHDT and CDR2 YNNKEL (reference sequence). CDR3 length: 16 residues. With 1 base removed from V and 1 base from J, the gap between germline ends came to 13 bases. CDR3 nucleotides: TGTGCCAGCAGCCAAGGAGGGGGGGGGCTCCAAGAGACCCAGTACTTC. This translates into CASSQGGGGLQETQYF.

This clone has more than one count but fewer than ten. The chain carries TRBV5-6 and TRBJ2-3; TRBD1 is a possible D gene (6 bases). V was pared by 0 bases and J by 5 bases, with 19 bases between. CDR1 SGHDT and CDR2 YYEEEE come from the germline V gene. This CDR3 region has 17 residues. The CDR3 loop reads CASSLEGGEQPIDTQYF. DNA for the CDR3: TGTGCCAGCAGCTTGGAAGGGGGTGAGCAACCCATAGATACGCAGTATTTT. The variable domain in full, with the rest retrieved from reference TRBV5-6 and TRBJ2-3, is DAGVTQSPTHLIKTRGQQVTLRCSPKSGHDTVSWYQQALGQGPQFIFQYYEEEERQRGNFPDRFSGHQFPNYSSELNVNALLLGDSALYLCASSLEGGEQPIDTQYFGPGTRLTVL.

The DNA of the CDR3 is TGTGCCAGCAGTCAGAACAGGGGCCACGAGCAGTACTTC. This encodes CASSQNRGHEQYF. J is TRBJ2-7 and V is TRBV12-3 or TRBV12-4; TRBD1 matches 7 bases. This CDR3 has 13 residues. V trimming: 5 bases; J trimming: 5 bases; junction bases outside the gene matches: 6.

DNA for the CDR3: TGTGCCAGCAGCCGGGAACCGAGAGAGACCCAGTACTTC. Translation gives CASSREPRETQYF. The V call is TRBV11-2, the J call TRBJ2-5; TRBD2 is a possible D gene (5 bases). The germline V gene encodes CDR1 SGHAT and CDR2 FQNNGV. This CDR3 comprises 13 residues. Trimming removed 5 bases from V and 4 bases from J, with 11 bases in between.

The rearrangement joins TRBV4-1 to TRBJ2-3; TRBD2 aligns across 9 bases. J gave up 9 bases and V 3 bases, and 7 bases lay outside the gene matches. The CDR3 is 14 residues long. Germline CDR1 reads MGHRA; CDR2 reads YSYEKL. CDR3 sequence reads: CASSQIAGEGTQYF. The CDR3 DNA reads TGCGCCAGCAGCCAGATAGCGGGAGAAGGGACGCAGTATTTT.

V usage is TRBV29-1 and J usage is TRBJ1-3; D unresolved. The germline gives CDR1 SQVTM, CDR2 ANQGSEA. V gave up 0 bases and J gave up 0 bases, with 12 bases separating them. CDR3 size: 16 residues. CDR3 sequence reads: CSVEDRGDSSGNTIYF. The CDR3 nucleotides are TGCAGCGTTGAAGATCGCGGGGATTCCTCTGGAAACACCATATATTTT. Full variable domain (remainder filled in from reference TRBV29-1 and TRBJ1-3): SAVISQKPSRDICQRGTSLTIQCQVDSQVTMMFWYRQQPGQSLTLIATANQGSEATYESGFVIDKFPISRPNLTFSTLTVSNMSPEDSSIYLCSVEDRGDSSGNTIYFGEGSWLTVV.

The J gene is TRBJ1-4, the V gene TRBV18; 7 bases align to TRBD1. V was clipped by 2 bases and J by 2 bases; unmatched bases: 8. The CDR3 has 17 amino acids. CDR1 is KGHSH, CDR2 LQKENI, per germline. The CDR3 DNA reads TGTGCCAGCTCACCATTAAACAGGGGATCGACTAATGAAAAACTGTTTTTT. Translation gives CASSPLNRGSTNEKLFF.

The chain has TRBV2 and TRBJ2-3; D is ambiguous. CDR1 is SNHLY, CDR2 FYNNEI, per germline. The CDR3 contains 13 residues. V lost 0 bases, J lost 7 bases, and 8 bases lay in between. The CDR3 coding sequence is TGTGCCAGCAGTGAAGCCTTACAGTATACGCAGTATTTT. The encoded protein is CASSEALQYTQYF.

This clone was detected once. The chain uses TRBV7-9 and TRBJ2-2; a weak D match, TRBD2 (6 bases). V lost 1 base and J 4 bases, leaving 16 bases between the germline ends. CDR3 length: 17 residues. CDR1 and CDR2 from the germline V gene are SEHNR and FQNEAQ (reference sequence). CDR3 sequence reads: CASSLGRVGRGTGELFF. The CDR3 DNA reads as TGTGCCAGCAGCTTAGGTCGGGTCGGGAGAGGCACCGGGGAGCTGTTTTTT.

The rearrangement uses TRBV3-1 (or the pseudogene TRBV3-2) and TRBJ1-1, with D hard to call. CDR1 is LGHDT and CDR2 is YNNKEL in the germline V gene (reference sequence). The length of the CDR3 is 13 residues. Trimming shortened V by 4 bases and J by 0 bases, and 6 bases separated the two germline ends. The CDR3 region has the DNA TGTGCCAGCAGCCCCAGTTTGAACACTGAAGCTTTCTTT. Translated, it gives CASSPSLNTEAFF.